This T cell receptor beta chain was profiled in a study of blood T cell repertoires in COVID-19. About the study: Acute and convalescent COVID-19 samples came from the United States, Italy and Spain. Sample material is recorded as cDNA or gDNA derived from T cells, B-cell-depleted T cells, or PBMCs.

The germline V gene encodes CDR1 SGHNT and CDR2 YENEEA. Losses at the gene ends were 5 bases for V and 3 bases for J; bases not matched to a gene: 4. There are 14 residues in the CDR3. Methods used by the authors: The assay estimated nucleated cells by amplifying reference gene primers. Profiling relied on immunoSEQ multiplex PCR, and the TCRdb table lists in-frame clones only, not all of them. V and J calls and clone size follow that table, whereas D and trimming were derived from the DNA. Here the sample spans roughly 150,000 clones, around 89% being singletons. This sequence originates from a woman in her thirties or forties with acute or convalescent COVID-19. The chain carries TRBV11-3 and TRBJ1-3; TRBD1 agrees at 7 bases. Sequences were obtained from peripheral blood. CDR3 sequence reads: CASSGGTVGNTIYF. The CDR3 DNA sequence: TGTGCCAGCAGCGGCGGGACAGTTGGAAACACCATATATTTT.